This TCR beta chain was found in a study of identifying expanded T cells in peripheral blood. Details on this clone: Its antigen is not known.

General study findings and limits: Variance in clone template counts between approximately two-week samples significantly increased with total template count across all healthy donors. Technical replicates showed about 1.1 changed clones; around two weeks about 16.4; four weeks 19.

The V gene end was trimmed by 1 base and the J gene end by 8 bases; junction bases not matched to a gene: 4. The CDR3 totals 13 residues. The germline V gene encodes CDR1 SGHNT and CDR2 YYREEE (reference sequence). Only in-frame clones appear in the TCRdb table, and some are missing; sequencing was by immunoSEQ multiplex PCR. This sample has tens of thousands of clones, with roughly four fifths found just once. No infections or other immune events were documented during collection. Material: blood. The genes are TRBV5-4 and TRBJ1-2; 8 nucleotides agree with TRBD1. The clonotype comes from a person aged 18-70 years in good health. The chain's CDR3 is CASSLPGGWGYTF. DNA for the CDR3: TGTGCCAGCAGCTTGCCAGGGGGCTGGGGCTACACCTTC.